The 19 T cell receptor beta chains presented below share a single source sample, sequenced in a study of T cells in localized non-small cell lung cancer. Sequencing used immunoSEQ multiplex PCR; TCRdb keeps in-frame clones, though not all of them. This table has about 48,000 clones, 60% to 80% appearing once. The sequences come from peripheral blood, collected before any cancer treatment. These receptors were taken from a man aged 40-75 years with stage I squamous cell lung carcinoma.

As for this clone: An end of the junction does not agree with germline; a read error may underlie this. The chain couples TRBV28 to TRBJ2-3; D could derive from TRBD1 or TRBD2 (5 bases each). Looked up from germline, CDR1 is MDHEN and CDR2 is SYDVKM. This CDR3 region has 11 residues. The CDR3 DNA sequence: TGTGCCAGCAGACACCAGGGAGTATCTAAGTTT. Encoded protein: CASRHQGVSKF.

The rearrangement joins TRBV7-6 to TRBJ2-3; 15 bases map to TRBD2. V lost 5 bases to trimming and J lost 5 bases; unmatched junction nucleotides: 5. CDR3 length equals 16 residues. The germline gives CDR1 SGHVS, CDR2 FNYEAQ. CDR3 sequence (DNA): TGTGCCAGCAGCCCAGGACTAGCGGGGGGGGGAGATACGCAGTATTTT. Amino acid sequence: CASSPGLAGGGDTQYF.

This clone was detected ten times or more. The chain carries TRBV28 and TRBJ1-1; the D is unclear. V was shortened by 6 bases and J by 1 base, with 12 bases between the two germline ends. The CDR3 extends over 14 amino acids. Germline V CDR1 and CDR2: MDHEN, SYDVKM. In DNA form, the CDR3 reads TGTGCCAGCAGGCCCCCATCGAGGAACACTGAAGCTTTCTTT. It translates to CASRPPSRNTEAFF.

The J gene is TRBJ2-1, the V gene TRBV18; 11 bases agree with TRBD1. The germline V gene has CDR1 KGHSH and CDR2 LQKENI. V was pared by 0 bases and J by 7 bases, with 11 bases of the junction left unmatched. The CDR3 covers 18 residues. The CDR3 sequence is CASSPPAPGTGGGNEQFF. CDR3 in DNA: TGTGCCAGCTCACCACCAGCTCCCGGGACAGGGGGTGGTAATGAGCAGTTCTTC. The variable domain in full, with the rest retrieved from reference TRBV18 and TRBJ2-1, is NAGVMQNPRHLVRRRGQEARLRCSPMKGHSHVYWYRQLPEEGLKFMVYLQKENIIDESGMPKERFSAEFPKEGPSILRIQQVVRGDSAAYFCASSPPAPGTGGGNEQFFGPGTRLTVL.

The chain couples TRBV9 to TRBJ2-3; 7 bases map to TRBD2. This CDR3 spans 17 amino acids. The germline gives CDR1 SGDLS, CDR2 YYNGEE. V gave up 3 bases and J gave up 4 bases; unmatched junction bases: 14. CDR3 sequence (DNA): TGTGCCAGCAGCGCTGGCTTAGCCAGCGGGGCTGCAGATACGCAGTATTTT. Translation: CASSAGLASGAADTQYF.

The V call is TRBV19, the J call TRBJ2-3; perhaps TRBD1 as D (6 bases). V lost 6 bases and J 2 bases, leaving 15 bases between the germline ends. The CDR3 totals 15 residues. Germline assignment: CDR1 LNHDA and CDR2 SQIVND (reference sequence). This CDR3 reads CASRITGLDTDTQYF. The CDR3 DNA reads TGTGCCAGTAGGATAACAGGGTTGGACACAGATACGCAGTATTTT.

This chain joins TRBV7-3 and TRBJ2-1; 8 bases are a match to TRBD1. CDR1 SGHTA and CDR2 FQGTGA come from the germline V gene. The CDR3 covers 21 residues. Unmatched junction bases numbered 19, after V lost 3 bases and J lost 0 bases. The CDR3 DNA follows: TGTGCCAGCAGCTTTCGTTACTCCGGCAGGGGGCGCGTCCGCTCCTACAATGAGCAGTTCTTC. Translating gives CASSFRYSGRGRVRSYNEQFF.

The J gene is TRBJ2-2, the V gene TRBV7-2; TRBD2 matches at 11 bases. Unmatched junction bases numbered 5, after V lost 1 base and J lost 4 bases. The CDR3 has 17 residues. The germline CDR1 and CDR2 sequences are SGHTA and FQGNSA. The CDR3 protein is CASSLGLAGLGTGELFF. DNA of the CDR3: TGTGCCAGCAGCTTAGGACTAGCGGGGCTGGGCACCGGGGAGCTGTTTTTT. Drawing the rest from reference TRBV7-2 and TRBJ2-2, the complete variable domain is GAGVSQSPSNKVTEKGKDVELRCDPISGHTALYWYRQSLGQGLEFLIYFQGNSAPDKSGLPSDRFSAERTGGSVSTLTIQRTQQEDSAVYLCASSLGLAGLGTGELFFGEGSRLTVL.

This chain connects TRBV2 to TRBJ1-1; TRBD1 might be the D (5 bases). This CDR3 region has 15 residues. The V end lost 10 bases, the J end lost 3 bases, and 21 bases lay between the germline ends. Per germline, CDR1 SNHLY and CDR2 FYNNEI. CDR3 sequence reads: CATLSQGRGDTEAFF. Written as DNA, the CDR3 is TGTGCCACCTTGTCCCAGGGTAGGGGCGACACTGAAGCTTTCTTT.

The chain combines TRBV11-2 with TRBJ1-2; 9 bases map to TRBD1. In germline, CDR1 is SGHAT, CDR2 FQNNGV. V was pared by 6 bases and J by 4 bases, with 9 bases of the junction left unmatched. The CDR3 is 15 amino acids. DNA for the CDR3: TGTGCCAGCAGGCCATCTACAGGGGGCAGCTATGGCTACACCTTC. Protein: CASRPSTGGSYGYTF.

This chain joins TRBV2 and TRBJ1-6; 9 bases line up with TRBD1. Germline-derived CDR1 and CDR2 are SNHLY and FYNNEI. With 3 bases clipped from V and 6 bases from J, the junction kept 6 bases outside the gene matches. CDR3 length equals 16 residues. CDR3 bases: TGTGCCAGCAGTGAGGGGACAGGGAGGCTTAATTCACCCCTCCACTTT. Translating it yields CASSEGTGRLNSPLHF. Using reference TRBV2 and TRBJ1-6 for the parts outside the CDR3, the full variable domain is EPEVTQTPSHQVTQMGQEVILRCVPISNHLYFYWYRQILGQKVEFLVSFYNNEISEKSEIFDDQFSVERPDGSNFTLKIRSTKLEDSAMYFCASSEGTGRLNSPLHFGNGTRLTVT.

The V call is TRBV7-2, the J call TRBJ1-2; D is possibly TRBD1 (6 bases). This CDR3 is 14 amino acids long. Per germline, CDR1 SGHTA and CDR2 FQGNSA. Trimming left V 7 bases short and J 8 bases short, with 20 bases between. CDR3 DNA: TGTGCCAGCATCAAGGGACGGCAGCAGGGGGGCTACACCTTC. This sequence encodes CASIKGRQQGGYTF.

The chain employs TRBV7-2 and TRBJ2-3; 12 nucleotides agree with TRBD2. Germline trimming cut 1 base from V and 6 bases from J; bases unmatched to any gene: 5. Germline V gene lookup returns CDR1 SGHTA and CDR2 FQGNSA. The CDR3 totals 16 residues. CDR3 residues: CASSLVLAGGRDTQYF. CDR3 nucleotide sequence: TGTGCCAGCAGCTTAGTCCTAGCGGGGGGGAGGGATACGCAGTATTTT.

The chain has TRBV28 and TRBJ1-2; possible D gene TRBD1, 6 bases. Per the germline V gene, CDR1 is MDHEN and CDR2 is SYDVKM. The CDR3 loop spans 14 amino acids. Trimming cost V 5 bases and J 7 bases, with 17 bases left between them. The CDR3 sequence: CASSREVGGGGYTF. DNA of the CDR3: TGTGCCAGCAGTAGGGAGGTGGGAGGGGGTGGCTACACCTTC.

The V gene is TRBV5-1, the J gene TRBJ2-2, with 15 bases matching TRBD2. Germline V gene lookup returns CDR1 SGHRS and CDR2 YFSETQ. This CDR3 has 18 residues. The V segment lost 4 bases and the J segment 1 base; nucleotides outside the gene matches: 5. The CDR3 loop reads CASSPRTSGGGNTGELFF. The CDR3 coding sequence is TGCGCCAGCAGCCCCCGGACTAGCGGGGGGGGGAACACCGGGGAGCTGTTTTTT.

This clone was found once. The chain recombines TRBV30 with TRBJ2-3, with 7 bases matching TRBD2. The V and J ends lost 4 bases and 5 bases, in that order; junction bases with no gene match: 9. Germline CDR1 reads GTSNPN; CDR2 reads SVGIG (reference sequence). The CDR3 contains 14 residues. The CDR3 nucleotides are TGTGCCTGGATATGGGGGGGGTGGGAAGATACGCAGTATTTT. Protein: CAWIWGGWEDTQYF.

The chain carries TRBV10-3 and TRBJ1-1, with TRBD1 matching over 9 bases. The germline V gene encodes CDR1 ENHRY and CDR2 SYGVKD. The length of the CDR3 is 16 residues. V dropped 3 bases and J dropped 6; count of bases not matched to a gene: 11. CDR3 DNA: TGTGCCATCAGTGATGTTGAGGACAGGGGAGCCGCTGAAGCTTTCTTT. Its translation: CAISDVEDRGAAEAFF.

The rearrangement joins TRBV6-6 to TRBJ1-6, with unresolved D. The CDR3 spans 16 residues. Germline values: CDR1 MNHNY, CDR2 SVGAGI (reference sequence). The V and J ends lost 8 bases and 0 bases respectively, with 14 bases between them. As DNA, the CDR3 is TGTGCCAGCGGAATAACTACAGTCTCCTATAATTCACCCCTCCACTTT. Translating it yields CASGITTVSYNSPLHF.

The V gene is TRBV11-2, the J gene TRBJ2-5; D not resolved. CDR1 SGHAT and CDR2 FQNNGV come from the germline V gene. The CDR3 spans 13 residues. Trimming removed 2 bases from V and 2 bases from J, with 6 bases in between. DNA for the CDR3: TGTGCCAGCAGCTTACAGCCTCAAGAGACCCAGTACTTC. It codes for CASSLQPQETQYF.